The sequence of this TCR beta chain was determined in a study of T cell repertoires in cytomegalovirus infection. The wider study: Matching HLA type and CMV infection were both indicated by public TCR beta signatures.

TCRdb reprocessed the reads with MiXCR, giving one entry per CDR3 protein. The sample holds about 250,000 distinct CDR3 sequences, over 15% seen once. The germline CDR1 and CDR2 sequences are SNHLY and FYNNEI. V lost 0 bases and J lost 4; bases outside the gene matches: 8. The CDR3 is made up of 17 amino acids. The sample holds a few counts of this clonotype. Its antigen is currently unknown. General study points: The study identified carriers of CMV plus the relevant HLA from cumulative public TCR beta family frequency. Within the response measured ex vivo, HLA-C-restricted CMV-specific TCR beta clonotypes were dominant.

V and J are TRBV2 and TRBJ2-3; TRBD2 matches 9 bases. What was sequenced was CD8+ T cells from PBMCs. This receptor was taken from a human donor in good health (CMV status not recorded). Some clones in this sample may be carry-over from other donors' samples. The CDR3: CASSEAGAGGRADTQYF. CDR3 bases: TGTGCCAGCAGTGAAGCCGGAGCGGGGGGAAGGGCAGATACGCAGTATTTT. The full variable domain, with the rest looked up from reference TRBV2 and TRBJ2-3, is EPEVTQTPSHQVTQMGQEVILRCVPISNHLYFYWYRQILGQKVEFLVSFYNNEISEKSEIFDDQFSVERPDGSNFTLKIRSTKLEDSAMYFCASSEAGAGGRADTQYFGPGTRLTVL.